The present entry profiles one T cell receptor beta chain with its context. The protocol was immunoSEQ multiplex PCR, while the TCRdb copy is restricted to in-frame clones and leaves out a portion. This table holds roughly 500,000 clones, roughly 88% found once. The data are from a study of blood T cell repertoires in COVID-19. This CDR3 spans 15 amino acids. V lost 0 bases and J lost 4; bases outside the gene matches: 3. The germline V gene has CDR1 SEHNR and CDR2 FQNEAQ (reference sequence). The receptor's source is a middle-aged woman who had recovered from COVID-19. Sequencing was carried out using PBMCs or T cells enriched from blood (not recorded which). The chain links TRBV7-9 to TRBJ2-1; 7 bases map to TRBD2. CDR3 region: CASSLASGLYNEQFF. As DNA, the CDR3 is TGTGCCAGCAGCTTAGCTAGCGGGCTATACAATGAGCAGTTCTTC.